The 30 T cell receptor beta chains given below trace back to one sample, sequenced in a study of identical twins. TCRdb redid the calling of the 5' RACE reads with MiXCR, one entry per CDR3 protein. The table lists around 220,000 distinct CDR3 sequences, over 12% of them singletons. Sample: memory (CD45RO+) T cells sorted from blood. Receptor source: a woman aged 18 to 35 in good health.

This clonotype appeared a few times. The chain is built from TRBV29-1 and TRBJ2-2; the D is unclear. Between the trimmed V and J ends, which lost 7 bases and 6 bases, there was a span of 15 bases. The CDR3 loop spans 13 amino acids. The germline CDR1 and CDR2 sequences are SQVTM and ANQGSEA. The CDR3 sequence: CSAGTNLPGELFF. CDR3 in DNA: TGCAGCGCAGGAACTAATCTACCCGGGGAGCTGTTTTTT.

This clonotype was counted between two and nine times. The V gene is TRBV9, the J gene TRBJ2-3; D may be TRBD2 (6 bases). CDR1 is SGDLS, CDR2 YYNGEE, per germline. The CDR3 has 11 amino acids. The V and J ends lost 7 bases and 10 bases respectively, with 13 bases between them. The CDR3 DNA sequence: TGTGCCAGCGGCCGACTAGAGGCGCAGTATTTT. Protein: CASGRLEAQYF.

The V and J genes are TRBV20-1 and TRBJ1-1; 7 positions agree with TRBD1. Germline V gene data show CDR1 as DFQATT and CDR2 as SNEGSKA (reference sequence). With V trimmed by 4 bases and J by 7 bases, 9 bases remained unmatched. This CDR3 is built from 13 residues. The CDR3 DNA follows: TGCAGTGCTACCAACAGGGGCTCAGTTGAAGCTTTCTTT. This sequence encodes CSATNRGSVEAFF.

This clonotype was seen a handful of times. CDR3: CASSPSLRTEAFF. In DNA form, the CDR3 reads TGTGCCAGTAGTCCCAGCCTTAGGACTGAAGCTTTCTTT. This chain connects TRBV19 to TRBJ1-1; D unresolved. The CDR3 is 13 residues long. Germline CDR1 and CDR2: LNHDA and SQIVND (reference sequence). The germline V and J ends were trimmed by 5 bases and 5 bases, with 12 bases remaining between them.

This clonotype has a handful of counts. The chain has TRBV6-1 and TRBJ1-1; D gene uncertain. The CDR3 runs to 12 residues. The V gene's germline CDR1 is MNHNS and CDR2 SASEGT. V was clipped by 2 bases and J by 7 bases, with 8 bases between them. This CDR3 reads CASSEWRFEAFF. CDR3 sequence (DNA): TGTGCCAGCAGTGAATGGCGGTTTGAAGCTTTCTTT.

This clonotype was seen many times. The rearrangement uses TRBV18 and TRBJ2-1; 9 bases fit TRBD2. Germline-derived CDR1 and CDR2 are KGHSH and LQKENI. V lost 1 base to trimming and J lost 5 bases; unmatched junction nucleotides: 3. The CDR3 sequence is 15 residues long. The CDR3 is CASSPRLAENNEQFF. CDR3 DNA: TGTGCCAGCTCACCACGACTAGCGGAGAACAATGAGCAGTTCTTC.

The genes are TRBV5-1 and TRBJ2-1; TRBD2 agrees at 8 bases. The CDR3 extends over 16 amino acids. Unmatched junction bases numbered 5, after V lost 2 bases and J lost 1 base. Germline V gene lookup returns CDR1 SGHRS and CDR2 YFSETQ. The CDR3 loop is CASSLTAGGSYNEQFF. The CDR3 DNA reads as TGCGCCAGCAGCTTAACGGCGGGAGGATCCTACAATGAGCAGTTCTTC. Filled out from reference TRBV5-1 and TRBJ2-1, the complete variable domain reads KAGVTQTPRYLIKTRGQQVTLSCSPISGHRSVSWYQQTPGQGLQFLFEYFSETQRNKGNFPGRFSGRQFSNSRSEMNVSTLELGDSALYLCASSLTAGGSYNEQFFGPGTRLTVL.

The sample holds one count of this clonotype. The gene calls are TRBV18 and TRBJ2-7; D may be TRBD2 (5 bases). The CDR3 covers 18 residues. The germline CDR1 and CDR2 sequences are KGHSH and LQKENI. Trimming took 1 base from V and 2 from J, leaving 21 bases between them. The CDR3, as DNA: TGTGCCAGCTCACCACGTACTACCGAGAGGGTCTCCCCCTACGAGCAGTACTTC. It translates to CASSPRTTERVSPYEQYF.

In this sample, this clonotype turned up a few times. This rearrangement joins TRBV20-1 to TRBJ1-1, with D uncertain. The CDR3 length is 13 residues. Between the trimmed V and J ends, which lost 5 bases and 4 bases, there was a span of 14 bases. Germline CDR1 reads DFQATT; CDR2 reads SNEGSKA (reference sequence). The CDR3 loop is CSASTAAPTEAFF. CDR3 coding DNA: TGCAGTGCTTCCACGGCAGCTCCCACTGAAGCTTTCTTT.

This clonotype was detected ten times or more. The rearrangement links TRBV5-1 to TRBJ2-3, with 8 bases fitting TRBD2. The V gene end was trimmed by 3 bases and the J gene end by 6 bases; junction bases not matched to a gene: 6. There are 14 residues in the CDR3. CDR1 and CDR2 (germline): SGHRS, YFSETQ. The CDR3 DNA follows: TGCGCCAGCAGCTGGGGACTAGTGAGCGATACGCAGTATTTT. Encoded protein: CASSWGLVSDTQYF.

CDR3 in amino acids: CASSVGQGSEKLFF. The DNA for the CDR3 is TGTGCCAGCAGTGTGGGACAGGGAAGCGAAAAACTGTTTTTT. The chain carries TRBV9 and TRBJ1-4, with 9 nucleotides matching TRBD1. Germline assignment: CDR1 SGDLS and CDR2 YYNGEE. The ends lost 5 bases at V and 8 bases at J; junction bases unmatched: 7. This CDR3 is 14 amino acids long.

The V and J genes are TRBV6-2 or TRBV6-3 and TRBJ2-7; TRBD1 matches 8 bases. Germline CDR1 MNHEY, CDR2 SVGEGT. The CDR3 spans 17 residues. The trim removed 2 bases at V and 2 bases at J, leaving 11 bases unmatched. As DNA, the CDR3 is TGTGCCAGCAGTTACGTGGGACAGGCGTTTGCCGCCTACGAGCAGTACTTC. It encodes CASSYVGQAFAAYEQYF.

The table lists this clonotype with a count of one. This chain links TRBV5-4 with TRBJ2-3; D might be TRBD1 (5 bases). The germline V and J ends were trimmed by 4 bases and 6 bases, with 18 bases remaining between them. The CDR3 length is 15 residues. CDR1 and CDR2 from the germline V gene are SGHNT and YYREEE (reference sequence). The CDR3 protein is CASSSRAGVADTQYF. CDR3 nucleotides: TGTGCCAGCAGCAGCAGGGCTGGGGTTGCGGATACGCAGTATTTT.

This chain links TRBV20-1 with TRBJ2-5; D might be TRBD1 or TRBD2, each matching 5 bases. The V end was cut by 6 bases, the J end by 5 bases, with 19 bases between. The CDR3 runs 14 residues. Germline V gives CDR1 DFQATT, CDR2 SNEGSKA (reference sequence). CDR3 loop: CSASRDASGETQYF. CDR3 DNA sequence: TGCAGTGCCTCTAGGGACGCCTCGGGGGAGACCCAGTACTTC.

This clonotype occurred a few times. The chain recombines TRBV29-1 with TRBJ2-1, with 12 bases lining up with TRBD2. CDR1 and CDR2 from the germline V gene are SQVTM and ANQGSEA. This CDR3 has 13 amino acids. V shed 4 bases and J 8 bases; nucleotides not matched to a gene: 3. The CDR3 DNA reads TGCAGCGTTGCTCGACTAGCGGGGGATGAGCAGTTCTTC. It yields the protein CSVARLAGDEQFF.

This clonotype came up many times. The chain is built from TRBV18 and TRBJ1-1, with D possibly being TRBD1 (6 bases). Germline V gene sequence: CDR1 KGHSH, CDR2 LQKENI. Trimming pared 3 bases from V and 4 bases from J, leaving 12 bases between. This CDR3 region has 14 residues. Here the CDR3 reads CASSPMGASTEAFF. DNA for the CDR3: TGTGCCAGCTCACCGATGGGGGCGAGCACTGAAGCTTTCTTT.

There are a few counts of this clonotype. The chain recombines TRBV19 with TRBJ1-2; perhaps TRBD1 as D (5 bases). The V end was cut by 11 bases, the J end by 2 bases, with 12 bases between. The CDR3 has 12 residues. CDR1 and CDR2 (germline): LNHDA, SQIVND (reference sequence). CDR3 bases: TGTGCCGCCGGGACTTCGAACTATGGCTACACCTTC. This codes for CAAGTSNYGYTF. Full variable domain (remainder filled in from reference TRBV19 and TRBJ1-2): DGGITQSPKYLFRKEGQNVTLSCEQNLNHDAMYWYRQDPGQGLRLIYYSQIVNDFQKGDIAEGYSVSREKKESFPLTVTSAQKNPTAFYLCAAGTSNYGYTFGSGTRLTVV.

CDR3 sequence (DNA): TGTGCCAGCAGGGCGGGATCAAACCAAGAGACCCAGTACTTC. It yields the protein CASRAGSNQETQYF. The chain uses TRBV2 and TRBJ2-5; maybe TRBD2 (6 bases). There are 14 residues in the CDR3. V was cut by 6 bases and J by 0 bases, with 11 bases left in between. Germline CDR1 is SNHLY and CDR2 is FYNNEI.

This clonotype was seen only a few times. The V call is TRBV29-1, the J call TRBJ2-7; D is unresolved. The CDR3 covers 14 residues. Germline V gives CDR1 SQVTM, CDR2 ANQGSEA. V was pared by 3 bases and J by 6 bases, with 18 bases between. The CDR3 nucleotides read TGCAGCGTTGACAAGGCAGGAGTGGGCTCCGAGCAGTACTTC. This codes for CSVDKAGVGSEQYF.

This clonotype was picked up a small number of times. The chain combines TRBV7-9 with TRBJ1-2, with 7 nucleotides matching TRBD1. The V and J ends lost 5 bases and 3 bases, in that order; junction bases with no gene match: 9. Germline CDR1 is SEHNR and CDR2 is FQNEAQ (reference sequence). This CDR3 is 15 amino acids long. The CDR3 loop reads CASSPGSTGDYGYTF. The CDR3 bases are TGTGCCAGCAGCCCTGGATCTACAGGGGACTATGGCTACACCTTC.

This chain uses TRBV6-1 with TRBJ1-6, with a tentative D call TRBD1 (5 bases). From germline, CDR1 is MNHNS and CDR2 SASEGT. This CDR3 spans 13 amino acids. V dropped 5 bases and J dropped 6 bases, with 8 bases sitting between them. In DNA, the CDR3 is TGTGCCAGCAGTAGGGACCCTAATTCACCCCTCCACTTT. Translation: CASSRDPNSPLHF.

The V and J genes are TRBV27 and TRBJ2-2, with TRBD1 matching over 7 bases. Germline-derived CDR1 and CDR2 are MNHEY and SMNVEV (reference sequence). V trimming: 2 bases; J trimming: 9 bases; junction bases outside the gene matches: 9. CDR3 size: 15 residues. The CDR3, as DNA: TGTGCCAGCAGTTTACAAGGGGGCCCATGGCGGGAGCTGTTTTTT. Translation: CASSLQGGPWRELFF.

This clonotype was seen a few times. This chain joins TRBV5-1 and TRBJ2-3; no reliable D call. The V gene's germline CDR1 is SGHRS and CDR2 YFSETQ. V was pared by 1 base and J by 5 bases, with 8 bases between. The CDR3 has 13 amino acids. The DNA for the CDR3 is TGCGCCAGCAGCTTGAGCGTATTAGATACGCAGTATTTT. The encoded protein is CASSLSVLDTQYF.

CDR3: CASSQARGMSGANVLTF. CDR3 in DNA: TGCGCCAGCAGCCAAGCGCGCGGGATGTCTGGGGCCAACGTCCTGACTTTC. V usage is TRBV4-1 and J usage is TRBJ2-6; a possible D gene is TRBD2 (6 bases). CDR3 length: 17 amino acids. The germline gives CDR1 MGHRA, CDR2 YSYEKL. V was clipped by 1 base and J by 1 base, with 11 bases between them.

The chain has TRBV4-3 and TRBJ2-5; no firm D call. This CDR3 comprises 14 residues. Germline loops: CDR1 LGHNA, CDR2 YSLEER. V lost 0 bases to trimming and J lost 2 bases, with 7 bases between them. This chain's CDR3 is CASSQDVGQETQYF. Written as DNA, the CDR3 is TGCGCCAGCAGCCAAGACGTCGGTCAAGAGACCCAGTACTTC.

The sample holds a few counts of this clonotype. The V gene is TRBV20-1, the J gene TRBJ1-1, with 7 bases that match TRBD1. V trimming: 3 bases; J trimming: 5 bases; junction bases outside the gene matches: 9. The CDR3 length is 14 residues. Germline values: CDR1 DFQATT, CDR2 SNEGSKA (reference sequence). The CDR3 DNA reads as TGCAGTGCTAGTAAGGACAGGATTCATACTGAAGCTTTCTTT. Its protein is CSASKDRIHTEAFF.

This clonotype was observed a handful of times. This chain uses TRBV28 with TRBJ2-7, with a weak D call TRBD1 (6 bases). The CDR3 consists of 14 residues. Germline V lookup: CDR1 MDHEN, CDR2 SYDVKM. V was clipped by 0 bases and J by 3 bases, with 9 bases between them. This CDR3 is CASSLWGALYEQYF. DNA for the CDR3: TGTGCCAGCAGTTTATGGGGGGCCCTCTACGAGCAGTACTTC.

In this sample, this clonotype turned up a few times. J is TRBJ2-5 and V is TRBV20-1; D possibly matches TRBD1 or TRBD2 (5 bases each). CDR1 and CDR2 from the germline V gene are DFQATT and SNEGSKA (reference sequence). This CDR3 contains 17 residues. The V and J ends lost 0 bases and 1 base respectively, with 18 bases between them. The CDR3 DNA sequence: TGCAGTGCTAGAGATCCTTTTAGGGGCGGGCCCCAAGAGACCCAGTACTTC. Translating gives CSARDPFRGGPQETQYF.

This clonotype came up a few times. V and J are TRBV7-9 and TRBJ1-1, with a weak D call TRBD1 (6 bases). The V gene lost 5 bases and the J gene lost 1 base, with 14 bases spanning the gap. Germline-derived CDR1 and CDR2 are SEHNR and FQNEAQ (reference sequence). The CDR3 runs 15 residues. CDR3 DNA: TGTGCCAGCAGCCCACAGGGCTCCGGGAACACTGAAGCTTTCTTT. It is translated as CASSPQGSGNTEAFF.

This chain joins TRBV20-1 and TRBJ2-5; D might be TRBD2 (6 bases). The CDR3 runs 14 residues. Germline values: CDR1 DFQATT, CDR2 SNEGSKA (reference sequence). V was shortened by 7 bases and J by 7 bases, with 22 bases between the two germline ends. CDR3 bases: TGCAGTGGAAGAGGGCCTAGCGAGTATGGGACCCAGTACTTC. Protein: CSGRGPSEYGTQYF.